The following is a TCR beta chain sequence with its context. Its antigen remains unidentified. TCRalpha and TCRbeta libraries used 5'RACE with constant-segment primers and UMIs. TCRdb ran MiXCR on the 5' RACE reads and lists one entry per CDR3 protein. The sample holds 150,000 or so distinct CDR3 sequences, roughly 12% seen once. These data come from a study of T-cell memory formation after mild COVID-19. Study-wide points: Confirmation of SARS-CoV-2 specificity was lacking for second-wave clones peaking day 37. Contracting CD4+ clones lay largely in CM and EM, with CD8+ ones residing in EMRA.

The specimen was PBMCs or a T cell subset sorted from them (not recorded which). The clonotype was recovered from a man between 18 and 35 years old who had mild COVID-19 (a few samples of this study predate the infection). Cell type and time point are not known.

CDR3 sequence reads: CASSQDTGYGYTF. The CDR3 bases are TGTGCCAGCAGCCAAGATACAGGCTATGGCTACACCTTC. This chain links TRBV4-2 with TRBJ1-2; TRBD1 might be the D (5 bases). Germline assignment: CDR1 LGHNA and CDR2 YNFKEQ. The V end lost 0 bases, the J end lost 4 bases, and 6 bases lay between the germline ends. This CDR3 has 13 residues.